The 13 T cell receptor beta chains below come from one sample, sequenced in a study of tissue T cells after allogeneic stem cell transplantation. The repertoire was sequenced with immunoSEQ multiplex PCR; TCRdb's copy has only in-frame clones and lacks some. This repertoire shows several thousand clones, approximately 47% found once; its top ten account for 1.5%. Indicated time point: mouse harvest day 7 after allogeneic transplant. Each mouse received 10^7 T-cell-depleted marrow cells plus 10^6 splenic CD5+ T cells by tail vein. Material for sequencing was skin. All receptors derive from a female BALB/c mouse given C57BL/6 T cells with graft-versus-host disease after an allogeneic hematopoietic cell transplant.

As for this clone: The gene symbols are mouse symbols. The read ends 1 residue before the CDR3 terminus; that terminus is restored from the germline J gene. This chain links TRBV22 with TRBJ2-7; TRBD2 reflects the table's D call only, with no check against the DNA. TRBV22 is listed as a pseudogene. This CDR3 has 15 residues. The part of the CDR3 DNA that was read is TGTGCCAGCAGACGGACTGGGGATAGCTCCTATGAACAGTAC. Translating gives CASRRTGDSSYEQY. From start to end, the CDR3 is CASRRTGDSSYEQYF.

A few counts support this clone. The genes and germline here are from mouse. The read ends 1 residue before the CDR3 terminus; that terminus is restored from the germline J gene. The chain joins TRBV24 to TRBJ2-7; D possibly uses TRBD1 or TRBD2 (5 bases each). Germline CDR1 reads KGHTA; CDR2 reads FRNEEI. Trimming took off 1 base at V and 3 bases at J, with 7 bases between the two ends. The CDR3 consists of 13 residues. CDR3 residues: CASSLSGGYEQYF. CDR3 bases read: TGTGCCAGCAGTCTGTCCGGGGGCTATGAACAGTAC.

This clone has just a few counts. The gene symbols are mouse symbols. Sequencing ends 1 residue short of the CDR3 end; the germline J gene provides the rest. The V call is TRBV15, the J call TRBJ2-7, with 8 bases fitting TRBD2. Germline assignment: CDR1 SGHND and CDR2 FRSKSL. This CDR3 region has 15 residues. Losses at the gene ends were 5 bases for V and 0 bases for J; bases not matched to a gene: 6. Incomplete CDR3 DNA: TGTGCCAGCAGTCGACTGGGGAGGAGCTCCTATGAACAGTAC. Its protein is CASSRLGRSSYEQY. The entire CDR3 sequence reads CASSRLGRSSYEQYF.

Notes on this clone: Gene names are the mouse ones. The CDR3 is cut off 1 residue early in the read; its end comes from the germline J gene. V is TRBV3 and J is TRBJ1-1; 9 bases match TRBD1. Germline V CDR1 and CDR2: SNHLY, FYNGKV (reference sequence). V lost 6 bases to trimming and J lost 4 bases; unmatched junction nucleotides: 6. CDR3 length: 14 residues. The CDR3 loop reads CASSPGTGSTEVFF. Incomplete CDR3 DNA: TGTGCCAGCAGTCCCGGGACAGGGTCCACAGAAGTCTTC.

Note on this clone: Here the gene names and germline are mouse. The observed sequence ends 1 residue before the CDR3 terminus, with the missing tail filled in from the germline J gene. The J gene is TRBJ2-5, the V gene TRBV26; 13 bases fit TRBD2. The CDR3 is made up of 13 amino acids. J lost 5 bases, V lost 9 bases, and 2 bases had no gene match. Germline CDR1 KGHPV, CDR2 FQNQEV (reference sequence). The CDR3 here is CASGLGGPDTQYF. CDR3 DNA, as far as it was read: TGTGCCAGTGGACTGGGGGGGCCAGACACCCAGTAC.

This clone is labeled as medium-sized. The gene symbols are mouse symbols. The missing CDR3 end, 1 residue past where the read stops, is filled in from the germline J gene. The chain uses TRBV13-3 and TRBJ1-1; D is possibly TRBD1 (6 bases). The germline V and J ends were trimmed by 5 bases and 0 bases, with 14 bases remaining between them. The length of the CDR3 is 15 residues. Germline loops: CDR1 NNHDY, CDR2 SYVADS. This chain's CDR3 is CASRPGTSANTEVFF. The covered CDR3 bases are TGTGCCAGCAGACCCGGGACATCTGCAAACACAGAAGTCTTC.

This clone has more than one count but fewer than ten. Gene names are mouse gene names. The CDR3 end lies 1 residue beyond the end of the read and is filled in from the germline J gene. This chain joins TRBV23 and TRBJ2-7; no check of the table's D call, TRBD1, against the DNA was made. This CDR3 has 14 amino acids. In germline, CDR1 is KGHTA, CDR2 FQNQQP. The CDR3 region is CSSSSGVASYEQYF. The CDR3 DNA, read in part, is TGCTCCAGCAGTTCAGGGGTCGCCTCCTATGAACAGTAC.

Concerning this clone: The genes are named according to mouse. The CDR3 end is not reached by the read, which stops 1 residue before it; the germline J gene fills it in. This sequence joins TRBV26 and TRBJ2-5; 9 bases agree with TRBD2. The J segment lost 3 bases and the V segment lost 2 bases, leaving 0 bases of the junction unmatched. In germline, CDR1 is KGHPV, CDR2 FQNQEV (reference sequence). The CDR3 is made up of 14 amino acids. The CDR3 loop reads CASSLLGGQDTQYF. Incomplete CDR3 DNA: TGTGCCAGCAGTCTGCTGGGGGGGCAAGACACCCAGTAC.

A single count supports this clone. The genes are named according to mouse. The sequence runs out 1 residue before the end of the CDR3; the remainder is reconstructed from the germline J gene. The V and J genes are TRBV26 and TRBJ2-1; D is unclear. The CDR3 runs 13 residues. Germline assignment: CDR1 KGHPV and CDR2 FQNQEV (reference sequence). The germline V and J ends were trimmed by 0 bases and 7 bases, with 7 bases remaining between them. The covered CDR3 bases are TGTGCCAGCAGTCTGTCTTTGGTGGCTGAGCAGTTC. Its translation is CASSLSLVAEQF. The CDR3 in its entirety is CASSLSLVAEQFF.

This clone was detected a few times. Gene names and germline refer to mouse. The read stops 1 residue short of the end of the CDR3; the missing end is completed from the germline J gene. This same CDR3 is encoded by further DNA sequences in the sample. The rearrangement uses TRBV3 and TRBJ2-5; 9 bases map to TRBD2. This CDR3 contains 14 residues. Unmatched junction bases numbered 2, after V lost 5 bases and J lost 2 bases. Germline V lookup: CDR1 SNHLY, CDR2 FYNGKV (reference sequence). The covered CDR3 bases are TGTGCCAGCAGCCCACTGGGGGGCCAAGACACCCAGTAC. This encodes CASSPLGGQDTQY. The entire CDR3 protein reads CASSPLGGQDTQYF. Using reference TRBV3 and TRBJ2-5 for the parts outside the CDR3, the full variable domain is GPKVLQIPSHQIIDMGQMVTLNCDPVSNHLYFYWYKQILGQQMEFLVNFYNGKVMEKSKLFKDQFSVERPDGSYFTLKIQPTALEDSAVYFCASSPLGGQDTQYFGPGTRLLVL.

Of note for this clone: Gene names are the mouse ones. The sequenced CDR3 bases are TGTGCCTGGAATGCAGAGTATGAACAGTAC. Translation gives CAWNAEYEQY. The whole CDR3 reads CAWNAEYEQYF. The chain uses TRBV31 and TRBJ2-7; D uncertain. The read ends 1 residue before the CDR3 terminus; that terminus is restored from the germline J gene. The CDR3 is made up of 11 amino acids. Germline V gives CDR1 GKSSPN, CDR2 SITVG. V gave up 4 bases and J gave up 4 bases, with 8 bases separating them.

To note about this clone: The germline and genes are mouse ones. The CDR3 DNA, read in part, is TGTGCCAGCAGTCGGGACACTAGTCAAAACACCTTGTAC. Its protein is CASSRDTSQNTLY. The whole CDR3 protein is CASSRDTSQNTLYF. V and J are TRBV14 and TRBJ2-4, with D perhaps TRBD1 (6 bases). The read ends 1 residue before the CDR3 terminus; that terminus is restored from the germline J gene. Germline V CDR1 and CDR2: SGHDT, FRDEAV. V shed 4 bases and J shed 0 bases, with 9 bases lying between them. The CDR3 runs to 14 residues.

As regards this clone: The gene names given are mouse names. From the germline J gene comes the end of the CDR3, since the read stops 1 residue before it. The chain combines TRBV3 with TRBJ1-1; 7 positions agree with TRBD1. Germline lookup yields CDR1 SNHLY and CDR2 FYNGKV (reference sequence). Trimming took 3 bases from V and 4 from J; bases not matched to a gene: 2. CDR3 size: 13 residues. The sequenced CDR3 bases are TGTGCCAGCAGCTTGACAGGGACCACAGAAGTCTTC. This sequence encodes CASSLTGTTEVF. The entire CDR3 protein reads CASSLTGTTEVFF.